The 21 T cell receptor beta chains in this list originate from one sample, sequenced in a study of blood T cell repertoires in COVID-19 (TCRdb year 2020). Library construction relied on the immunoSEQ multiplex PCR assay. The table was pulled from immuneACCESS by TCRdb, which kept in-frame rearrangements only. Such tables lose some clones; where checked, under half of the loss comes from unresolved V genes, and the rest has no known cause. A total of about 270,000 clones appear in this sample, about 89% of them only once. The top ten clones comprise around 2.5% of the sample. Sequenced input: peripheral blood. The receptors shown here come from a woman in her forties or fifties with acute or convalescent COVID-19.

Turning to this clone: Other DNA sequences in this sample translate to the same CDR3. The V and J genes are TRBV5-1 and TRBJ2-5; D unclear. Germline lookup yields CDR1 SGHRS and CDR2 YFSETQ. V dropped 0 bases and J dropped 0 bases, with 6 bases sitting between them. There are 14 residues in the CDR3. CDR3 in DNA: TGCGCCAGCAGCTTGGTGCCGGACCAAGAGACCCAGTACTTC. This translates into CASSLVPDQETQYF.

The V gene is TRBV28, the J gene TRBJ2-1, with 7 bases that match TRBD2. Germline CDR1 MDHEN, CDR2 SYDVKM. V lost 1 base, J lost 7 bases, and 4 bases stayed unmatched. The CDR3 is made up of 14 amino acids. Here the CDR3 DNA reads TGTGCCAGCAGTTTATTAAGCGGGGAGAATGAGCAGTTCTTC. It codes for CASSLLSGENEQFF.

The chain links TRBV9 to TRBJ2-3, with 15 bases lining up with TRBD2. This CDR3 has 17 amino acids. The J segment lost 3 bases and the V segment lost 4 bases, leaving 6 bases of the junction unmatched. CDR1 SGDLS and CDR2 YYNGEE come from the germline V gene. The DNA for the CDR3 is TGTGCCAGCAGCTCTGGACTAGCGGGAGGGCCGACAGATACGCAGTATTTT. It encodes CASSSGLAGGPTDTQYF.

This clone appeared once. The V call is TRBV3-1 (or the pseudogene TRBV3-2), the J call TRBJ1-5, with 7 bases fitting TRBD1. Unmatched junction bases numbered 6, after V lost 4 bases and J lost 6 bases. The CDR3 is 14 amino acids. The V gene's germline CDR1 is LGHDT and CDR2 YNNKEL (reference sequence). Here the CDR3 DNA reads TGTGCCAGCAGCCGACAGGGATGGAGTCAGCCCCAGCATTTT. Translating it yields CASSRQGWSQPQHF.

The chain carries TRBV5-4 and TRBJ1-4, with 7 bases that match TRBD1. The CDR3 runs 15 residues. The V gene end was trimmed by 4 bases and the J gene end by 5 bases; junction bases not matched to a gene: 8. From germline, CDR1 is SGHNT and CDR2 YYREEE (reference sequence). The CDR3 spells CASSPRLGQNEKLFF. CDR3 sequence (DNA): TGTGCCAGCAGCCCAAGGTTGGGACAGAATGAAAAACTGTTTTTT.

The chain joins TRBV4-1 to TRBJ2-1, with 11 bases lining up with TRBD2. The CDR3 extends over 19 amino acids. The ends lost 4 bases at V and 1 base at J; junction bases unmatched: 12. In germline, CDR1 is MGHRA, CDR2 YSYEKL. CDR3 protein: CASSLRLAGNLGSYNEQFF. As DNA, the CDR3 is TGCGCCAGCAGCCTGCGACTAGCGGGAAACTTAGGGTCCTACAATGAGCAGTTCTTC.

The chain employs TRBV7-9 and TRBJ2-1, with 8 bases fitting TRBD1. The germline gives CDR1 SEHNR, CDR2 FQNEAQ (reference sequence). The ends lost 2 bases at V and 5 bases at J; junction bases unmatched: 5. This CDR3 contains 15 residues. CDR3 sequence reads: CASSLPDRGHNEQFF. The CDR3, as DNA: TGTGCCAGCAGCTTACCCGACAGGGGCCACAATGAGCAGTTCTTC.

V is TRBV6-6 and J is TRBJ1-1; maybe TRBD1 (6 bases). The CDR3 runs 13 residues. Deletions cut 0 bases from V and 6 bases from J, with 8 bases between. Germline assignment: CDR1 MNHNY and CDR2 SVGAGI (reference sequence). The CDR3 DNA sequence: TGTGCCAGCAGTTACTCGGACAGCCCTGAAGCTTTCTTT. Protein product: CASSYSDSPEAFF.

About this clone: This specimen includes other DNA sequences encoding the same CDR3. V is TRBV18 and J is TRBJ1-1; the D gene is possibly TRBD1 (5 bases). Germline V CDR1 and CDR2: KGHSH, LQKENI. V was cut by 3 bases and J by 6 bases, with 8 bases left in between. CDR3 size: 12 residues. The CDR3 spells CASSPQGAEAFF. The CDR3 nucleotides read TGTGCCAGCTCACCTCAGGGCGCTGAAGCTTTCTTT. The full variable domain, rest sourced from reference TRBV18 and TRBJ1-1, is NAGVMQNPRHLVRRRGQEARLRCSPMKGHSHVYWYRQLPEEGLKFMVYLQKENIIDESGMPKERFSAEFPKEGPSILRIQQVVRGDSAAYFCASSPQGAEAFFGQGTRLTVV.

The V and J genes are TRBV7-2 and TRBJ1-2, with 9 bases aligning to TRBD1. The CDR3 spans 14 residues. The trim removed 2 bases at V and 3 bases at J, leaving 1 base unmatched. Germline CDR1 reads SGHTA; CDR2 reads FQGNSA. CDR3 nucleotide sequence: TGTGCCAGCAGCTTAACAGGGGGCGACTATGGCTACACCTTC. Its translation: CASSLTGGDYGYTF.

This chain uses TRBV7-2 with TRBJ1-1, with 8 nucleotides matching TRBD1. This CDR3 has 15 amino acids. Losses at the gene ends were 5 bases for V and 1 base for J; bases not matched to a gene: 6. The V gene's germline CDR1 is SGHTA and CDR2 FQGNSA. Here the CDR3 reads CASSPQTGENTEAFF. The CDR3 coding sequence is TGTGCCAGCAGCCCGCAGACAGGGGAGAACACTGAAGCTTTCTTT.

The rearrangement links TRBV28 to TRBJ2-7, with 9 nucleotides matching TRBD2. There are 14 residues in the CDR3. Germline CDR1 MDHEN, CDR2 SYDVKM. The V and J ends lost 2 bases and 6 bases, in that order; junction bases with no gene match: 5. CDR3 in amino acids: CASSLGTSSIEQYF. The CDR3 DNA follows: TGTGCCAGCAGTTTAGGGACTAGCTCGATCGAGCAGTACTTC. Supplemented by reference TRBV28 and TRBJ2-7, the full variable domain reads DVKVTQSSRYLVKRTGEKVFLECVQDMDHENMFWYRQDPGLGLRLIYFSYDVKMKEKGDIPEGYSVSREKKERFSLILESASTNQTSMYLCASSLGTSSIEQYFGPGTRLTVT.

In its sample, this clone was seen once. This CDR3 reads CASSSDRSYQPQHF. In nucleotides, the CDR3 is TGTGCCAGCAGTTCGGACAGGTCTTATCAGCCCCAGCATTTT. This rearrangement joins TRBV6-5 to TRBJ1-5, with 7 bases identical to TRBD1. Trimming cost V 4 bases and J 5 bases; bases outside gene matches: 5. Looked up from germline, CDR1 is MNHEY and CDR2 is SVGAGI. This CDR3 has 14 residues.

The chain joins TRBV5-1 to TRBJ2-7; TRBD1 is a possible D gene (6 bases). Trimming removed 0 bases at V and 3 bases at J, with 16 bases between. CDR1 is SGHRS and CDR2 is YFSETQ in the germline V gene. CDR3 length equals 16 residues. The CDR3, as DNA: TGCGCCAGCAGCTTGGCCCAGACAGGACTTAGCTACGAGCAGTACTTC. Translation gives CASSLAQTGLSYEQYF.

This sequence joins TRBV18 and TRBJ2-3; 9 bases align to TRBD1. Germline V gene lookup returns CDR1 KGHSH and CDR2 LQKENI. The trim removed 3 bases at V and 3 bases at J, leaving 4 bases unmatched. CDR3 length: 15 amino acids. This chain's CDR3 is CASSPGTGNTDTQYF. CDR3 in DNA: TGTGCCAGCTCACCCGGGACAGGGAATACAGATACGCAGTATTTT.

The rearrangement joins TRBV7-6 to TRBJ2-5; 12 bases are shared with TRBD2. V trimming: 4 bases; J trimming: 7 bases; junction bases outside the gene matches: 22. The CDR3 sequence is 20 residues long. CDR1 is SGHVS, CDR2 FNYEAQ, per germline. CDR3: CASSSGTSGPMRGGQRTQYF. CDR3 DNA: TGTGCCAGCAGCTCCGGGACTAGCGGGCCTATGAGAGGGGGTCAAAGGACCCAGTACTTC.

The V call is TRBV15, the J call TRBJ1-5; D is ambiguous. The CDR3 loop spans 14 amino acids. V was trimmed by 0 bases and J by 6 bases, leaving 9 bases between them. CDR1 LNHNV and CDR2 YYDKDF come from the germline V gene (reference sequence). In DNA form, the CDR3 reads TGTGCCACCAGCAGAGACTCGGGGAGTCAGCCCCAGCATTTT. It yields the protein CATSRDSGSQPQHF.

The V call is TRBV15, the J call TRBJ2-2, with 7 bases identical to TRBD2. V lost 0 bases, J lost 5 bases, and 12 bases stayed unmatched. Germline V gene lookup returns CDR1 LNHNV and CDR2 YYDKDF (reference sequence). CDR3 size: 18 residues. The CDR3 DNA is TGTGCCACCAGCAGAGATCACATAGCGGGTGGAGGGACCGGGGAGCTGTTTTTT. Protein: CATSRDHIAGGGTGELFF.

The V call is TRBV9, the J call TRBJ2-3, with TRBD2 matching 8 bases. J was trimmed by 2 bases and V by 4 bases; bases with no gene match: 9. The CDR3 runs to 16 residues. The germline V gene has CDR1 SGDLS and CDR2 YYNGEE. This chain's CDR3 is CASSLGTSGYTDTQYF. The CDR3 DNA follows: TGTGCCAGCAGCTTAGGCACTAGCGGTTACACAGATACGCAGTATTTT.

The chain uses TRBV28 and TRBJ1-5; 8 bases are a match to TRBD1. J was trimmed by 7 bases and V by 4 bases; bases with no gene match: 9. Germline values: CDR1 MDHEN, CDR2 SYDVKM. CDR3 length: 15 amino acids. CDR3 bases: TGTGCCAGCAGTTCAGGCGAACAGGGGGGGCAGCCCCAGCATTTT. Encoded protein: CASSSGEQGGQPQHF.

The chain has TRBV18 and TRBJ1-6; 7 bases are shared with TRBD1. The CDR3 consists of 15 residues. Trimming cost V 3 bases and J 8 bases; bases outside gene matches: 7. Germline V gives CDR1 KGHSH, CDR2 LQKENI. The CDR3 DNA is TGTGCCAGCTCACCCGGGAGGGGGCTTGATTCACCCCTCCACTTT. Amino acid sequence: CASSPGRGLDSPLHF.